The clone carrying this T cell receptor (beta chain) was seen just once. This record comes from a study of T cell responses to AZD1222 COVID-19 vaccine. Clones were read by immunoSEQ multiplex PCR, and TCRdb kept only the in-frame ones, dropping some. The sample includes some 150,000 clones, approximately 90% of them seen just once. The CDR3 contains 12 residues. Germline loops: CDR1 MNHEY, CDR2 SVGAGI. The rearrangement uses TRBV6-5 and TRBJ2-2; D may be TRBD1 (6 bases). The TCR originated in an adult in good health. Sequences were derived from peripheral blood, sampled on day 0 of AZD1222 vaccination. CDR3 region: CATTRGTGELFF. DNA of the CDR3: TGTGCTACCACAAGGGGGACCGGGGAGCTGTTTTTT.